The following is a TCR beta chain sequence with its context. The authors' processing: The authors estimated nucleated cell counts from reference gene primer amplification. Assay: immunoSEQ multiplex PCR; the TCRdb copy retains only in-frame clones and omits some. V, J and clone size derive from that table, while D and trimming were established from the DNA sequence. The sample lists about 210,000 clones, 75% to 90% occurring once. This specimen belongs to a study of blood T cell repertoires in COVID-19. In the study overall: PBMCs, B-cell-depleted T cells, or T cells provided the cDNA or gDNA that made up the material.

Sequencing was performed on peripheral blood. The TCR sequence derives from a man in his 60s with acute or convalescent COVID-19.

The CDR3: CASSITLRVGGYTF. The CDR3 DNA reads as TGTGCCAGTAGTATAACGTTACGGGTAGGAGGCTACACCTTC. This chain links TRBV19 with TRBJ1-2; D is uncertain. The germline CDR1 and CDR2 sequences are LNHDA and SQIVND (reference sequence). CDR3 length: 14 amino acids. Between the trimmed V and J ends, which lost 2 bases and 8 bases, there was a span of 15 bases.